This entry features one TCR beta chain sequence. Its antigen is still unknown. TCRdb reprocessed the RT-PCR reads with MiXCR, giving one entry per CDR3 protein. The table has 600,000 to 850,000 distinct CDR3 sequences, around 13% seen once. This specimen comes from a study of response to subunit inactivated influenza vaccine. Findings and caveats of the study: Only a handful of new T cells, the authors suggested, are recruited with each seasonal influenza vaccination.

The sample in question was PBMCs from blood, obtained 14 days before vaccination. The source is a man aged 45 to 65 who received an inactivated influenza vaccine.

CDR3 sequence reads: CASNRDRGMSKFF. CDR3 coding DNA: TGTGCCAGCAACCGGGACAGGGGAATGAGTAAGTTCTTC. The chain links TRBV14 to TRBJ2-1; the match to TRBD1 covers 10 bases. The CDR3 covers 13 residues. The germline gives CDR1 SGHDN, CDR2 FVKESK. The ends lost 7 bases at V and 14 bases at J; junction bases unmatched: 11. The full variable domain, in which reference TRBV14 and TRBJ2-1 provide the parts outside the CDR3, is EAGVTQFPSHSVIEKGQTVTLRCDPISGHDNLYWYRRVMGKEIKFLLHFVKESKQDESGMPNNRFLAERTGGTYSTLKVQPAELEDSGVYFCASNRDRGMSKFFGPGTRLTVL.